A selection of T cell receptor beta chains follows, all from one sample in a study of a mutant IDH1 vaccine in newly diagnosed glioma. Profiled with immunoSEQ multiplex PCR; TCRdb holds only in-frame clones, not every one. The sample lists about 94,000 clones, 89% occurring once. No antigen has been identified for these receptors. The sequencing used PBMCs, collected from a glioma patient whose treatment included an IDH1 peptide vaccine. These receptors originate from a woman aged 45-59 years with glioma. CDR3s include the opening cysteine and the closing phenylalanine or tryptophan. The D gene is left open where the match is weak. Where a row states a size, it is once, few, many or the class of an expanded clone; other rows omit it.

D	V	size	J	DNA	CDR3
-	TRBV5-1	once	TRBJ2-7	TGCGCCAGCAGCTCCCTCAGGACGGACTACGAGCAGTACTTC	CASSSLRTDYEQYF
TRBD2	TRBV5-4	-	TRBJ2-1	TGTGCCAGCAGCTTGGTGGTAGCGGGAGTAGGGGACAATGAGCAGTTCTTC	CASSLVVAGVGDNEQFF
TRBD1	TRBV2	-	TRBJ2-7	TGTGCCAGCAGTGAACTTGTTGGGACAGGGGTCTACGAGCAGTACTTC	CASSELVGTGVYEQYF
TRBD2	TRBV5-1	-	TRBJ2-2	TGCGCCAGCAGCTGGAGGGAGGGCCCGGCGAACACCGGGGAGCTGTTTTTT	CASSWREGPANTGELFF
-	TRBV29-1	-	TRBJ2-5	TGCAGCGTTGATTACACAGGGTCGGGAGAGACCCAGTACTTC	CSVDYTGSGETQYF
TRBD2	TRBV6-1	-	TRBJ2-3	TGTGCCAGCAGTGAGGCCTCCTTCAGCGGGAGAACAGATACGCAGTATTTT	CASSEASFSGRTDTQYF
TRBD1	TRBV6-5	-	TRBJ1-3	TGTGCCAGCGCCAGGGGGCTTGGAAACACCATATATTTT	CASARGLGNTIYF
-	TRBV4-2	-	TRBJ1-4	TGTGCCAGCAGCCAAGGGATCTTGGATGGGAATGAAAAACTGTTTTTT	CASSQGILDGNEKLFF
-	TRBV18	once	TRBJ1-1	TGTGCCAGCTCATCTACAGGGCACCCCACTGAAGCTTTCTTT	CASSSTGHPTEAFF
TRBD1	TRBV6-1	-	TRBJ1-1	TGTGCCAGCAGCCGACAGGGAAGCACTGAAGCTTTCTTT	CASSRQGSTEAFF
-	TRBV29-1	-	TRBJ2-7	TGCAGCGTTGAAGGCGACGGATTAAGGGGCTCCTACGAGCAGTACTTC	CSVEGDGLRGSYEQYF
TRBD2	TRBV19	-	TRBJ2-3	TGTGCCAGTAGCCGGACTAGCGGGAGCTTCACAGATACGCAGTATTTT	CASSRTSGSFTDTQYF
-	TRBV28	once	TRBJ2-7	TGTGCCAGCAGTTCCCCGGCAGGGGTCTCCTACGAGCAGTACTTC	CASSSPAGVSYEQYF
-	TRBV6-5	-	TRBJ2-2	TGTGCCAGCACTACCGGACAGAACACCGGGGAGCTGTTTTTT	CASTTGQNTGELFF
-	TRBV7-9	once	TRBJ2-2	TGTGCCAGCAGCTCGCCGGGACGGCCCACCGGGGAGCTGTTTTTT	CASSSPGRPTGELFF
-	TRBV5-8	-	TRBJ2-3	TGTGCCAGCAGCCGGGACATGACCAAAAGCCCAGATACGCAGTATTTT	CASSRDMTKSPDTQYF
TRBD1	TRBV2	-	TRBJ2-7	TGTGCCAGCAGTTTCGGGACAGGGAACTACGAGCAGTACTTC	CASSFGTGNYEQYF
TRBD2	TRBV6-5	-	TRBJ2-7	TGTGCCAGCAGTCTCGGGACTAGCGGGTCTGGGGAGCAGTACTTC	CASSLGTSGSGEQYF
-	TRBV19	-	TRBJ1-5	TGTGCCAGTAAAAGAAAAAAGGCGAAAGGCAATCAGCCCCAGCATTTT	CASKRKKAKGNQPQHF
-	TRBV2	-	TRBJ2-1	TGTGCCAGCAGTGACACAGGGTCCTACAATGAGCAGTTCTTC	CASSDTGSYNEQFF
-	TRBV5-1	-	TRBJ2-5	TGCGCCAGCAGCCACCCCTTAGCGGATGCCAGGGAGACCCAGTACTTC	CASSHPLADARETQYF
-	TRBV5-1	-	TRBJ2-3	TGCGCCAGCAGCGTGGGGGTCGTGGATTATCGGTATTTT	CASSVGVVDYRYF
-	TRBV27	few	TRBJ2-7	TGTGCCAGCAGGAAACAGGGTGCCTACGAGCAGTACTTC	CASRKQGAYEQYF
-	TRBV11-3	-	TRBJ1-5	TGTGCCAGCAGCTTGCACAGGGTCCTTCAGCCCCAGCATTTT	CASSLHRVLQPQHF
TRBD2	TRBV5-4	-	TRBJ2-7	TGTGCCAGCAGCTCCGGGACTAGCGGGAGGGCCCTGTACTTC	CASSSGTSGRALYF
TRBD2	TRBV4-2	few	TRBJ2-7	TGTGCCAGCAGCCAAGATGGGACTAGCGGGAGATTCGTCTACGAGCAGTACTTC	CASSQDGTSGRFVYEQYF
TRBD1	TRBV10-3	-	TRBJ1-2	TGTGCCATAGACAGGGGATTGGACTATGGCTACACCTTC	CAIDRGLDYGYTF
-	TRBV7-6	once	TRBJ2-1	TGTGCCAGCAGCTTACCCCAGGGAGGAGAGGATGAGCAGTTCTTC	CASSLPQGGEDEQFF